This T cell receptor (beta chain) comes out of a study of blood T cell repertoires in COVID-19. The overall study: Donors in the United States, Italy and Spain gave samples during acute or convalescent COVID-19. T cells, B-cell-depleted T cells, or PBMCs supplied cDNA or gDNA.

Patients in Seattle were enrolled during active infection, then followed longitudinally. The CDR3 runs 17 residues. The J segment lost 4 bases and the V segment lost 8 bases, leaving 16 bases of the junction unmatched. Germline CDR1 reads LNHDA; CDR2 reads SQIVND (reference sequence). Original analysis: Amplification of reference gene primers was used by the study to estimate nucleated cell counts. Profiling relied on immunoSEQ multiplex PCR, and the TCRdb table lists in-frame clones only, not all of them. For V, J and clone size, that table is used; D and trimming come from the DNA. The profile covers some 190,000 clones, with under 85% appearing a single time and about 8.3% taken by the ten largest.

The clonotype was recovered from a woman of 80 years or more with COVID-19, enrolled during active disease. The V call is TRBV19, the J call TRBJ2-2; 7 bases are shared with TRBD2. The material sequenced was peripheral blood. The CDR3 protein is CASRLPGVGRATGELFF. The CDR3 DNA follows: TGTGCCAGTCGCCTGCCTGGAGTTGGGAGGGCCACCGGGGAGCTGTTTTTT.